These T cell receptor beta chains were read from a single sample in a study of cytomegalovirus exposure and HLA in healthy donors. Only in-frame clones appear in the TCRdb table, and some are missing; sequencing was by immunoSEQ multiplex PCR. The sample includes 150,000 to 200,000 clones, approximately 67% seen only once; the top ten take around 2.9%. Sequencing input: PBMCs. The origin of the receptors is a man aged 40-49 years in good health and CMV-seronegative. The CDR3 runs from the conserved cysteine through the conserved F or W. A D gene is named only where the DNA matches it firmly. The listing skips clone size in some rows; elsewhere it reads once, few, many or a size class.

TRBJ1-4 TRBV11-3 . few TGTGCCAGCAGCCCGGGGACTGCAACTAATGAAAAACTGTTTTTT CASSPGTATNEKLFF
TRBJ1-2 TRBV5-4 . . TGTGCCAGCAGCTCGGGACAATACTATGGCTACACCTTC CASSSGQYYGYTF
TRBJ2-5 TRBV5-1 TRBD1 . TGCGCCAGCAGCCCTCCGGGACAGCAAGAGACCCAGTACTTC CASSPPGQQETQYF
TRBJ1-4 TRBV9 TRBD1 . TGTGCCAGCAGCGCAAGGACAGGGGGTAGTGAAAAACTGTTTTTT CASSARTGGSEKLFF
TRBJ2-6 TRBV6-4 . . TGTGCCAGCAGTGCGGAGGACTCTGGGGCCAACGTCCTGACTTTC CASSAEDSGANVLTF
TRBJ2-3 TRBV2 . . TGTGCCAGCAGAGTTACATATAGCACAGATACGCAGTATTTT CASRVTYSTDTQYF
TRBJ1-3 TRBV6-1 . . TGTGCCAGCAGCCAACTCAGGGAGGTAAACACCATATATTTT CASSQLREVNTIYF
TRBJ1-1 TRBV19 . . TGTGCCAGTAGGTACAGGGCCAACACTGAAGCTTTCTTT CASRYRANTEAFF
TRBJ1-6 TRBV19 . few TGTGCCAGTAGTATGCCCAGGGGCGAGGGATCACCCCTCCACTTT CASSMPRGEGSPLHF
TRBJ2-7 TRBV5-1 . once TGCGCCAGCAGTCGGACATCCGGCGTGGGGTTCTACGAGCAGTACTTC CASSRTSGVGFYEQYF
TRBJ2-7 TRBV11-2 TRBD2 . TGTGCCAGCAGGGCGCGGGAGGGCCTTTCCGAGCAGTACTTC CASRAREGLSEQYF
TRBJ1-5 TRBV18 . once TGTGCCAGCTCACCTCGGACAGACAATCAGCCCCAGCATTTT CASSPRTDNQPQHF
TRBJ2-5 TRBV27 TRBD1 few TGTGCCAGCAGTTTATCGGGGTTGGGGGACAGGGGAGAGACCCAGTACTTC CASSLSGLGDRGETQYF
TRBJ1-5 TRBV6-1 . . TGTGCCAGCATACAGGGAGATCAGCCCCAGCATTTT CASIQGDQPQHF
TRBJ2-1 TRBV11-3 . . TGTGCCAGCAGCTATCTAGGCAAACCTGAGCAGTTCTTC CASSYLGKPEQFF